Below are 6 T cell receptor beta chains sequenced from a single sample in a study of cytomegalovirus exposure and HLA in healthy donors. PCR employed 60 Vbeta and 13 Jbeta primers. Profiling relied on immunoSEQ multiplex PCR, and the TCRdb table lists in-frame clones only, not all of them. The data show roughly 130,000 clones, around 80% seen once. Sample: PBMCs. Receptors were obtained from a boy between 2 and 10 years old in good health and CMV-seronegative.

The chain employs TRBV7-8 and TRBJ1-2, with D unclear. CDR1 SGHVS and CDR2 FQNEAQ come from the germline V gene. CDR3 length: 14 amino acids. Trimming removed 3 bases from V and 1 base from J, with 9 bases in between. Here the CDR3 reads CASSLLTLNYGYTF. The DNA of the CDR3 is TGTGCCAGCAGCTTGCTGACACTTAACTATGGCTACACCTTC.

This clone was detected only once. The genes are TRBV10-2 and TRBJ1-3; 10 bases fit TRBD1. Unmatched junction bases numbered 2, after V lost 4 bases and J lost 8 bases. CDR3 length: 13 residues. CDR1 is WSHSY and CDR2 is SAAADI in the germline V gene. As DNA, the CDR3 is TGCGCCAGCAGTGGACAGGGGGCTGACACCATATATTTT. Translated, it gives CASSGQGADTIYF.

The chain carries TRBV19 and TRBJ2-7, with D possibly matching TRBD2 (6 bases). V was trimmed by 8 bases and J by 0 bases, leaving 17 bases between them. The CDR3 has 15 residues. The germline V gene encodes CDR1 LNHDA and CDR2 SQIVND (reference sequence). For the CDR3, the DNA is TGTGCCAGTCGCGACGGGGACTCTTACTCCTACGAGCAGTACTTC. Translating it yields CASRDGDSYSYEQYF.

The CDR3, as DNA: TGTGCCAGCAGCTTGGGGACAGGGGACGAGTTTGTGGAGACCCAGTACTTC. It encodes CASSLGTGDEFVETQYF. The chain carries TRBV11-3 and TRBJ2-5, with 10 bases aligning to TRBD1. This CDR3 region has 17 residues. Trimming removed 3 bases from V and 5 bases from J; junction bases left unmatched: 12. Germline lookup yields CDR1 SGHNT and CDR2 YENEEA. Complete variable domain (other parts from reference TRBV11-3 and TRBJ2-5): EAGVVQSPRYKIIEKKQPVAFWCNPISGHNTLYWYLQNLGQGPELLIRYENEEAVDDSQLPKDRFSAERLKGVDSTLKIQPAELGDSAVYLCASSLGTGDEFVETQYFGPGTRLLVL.

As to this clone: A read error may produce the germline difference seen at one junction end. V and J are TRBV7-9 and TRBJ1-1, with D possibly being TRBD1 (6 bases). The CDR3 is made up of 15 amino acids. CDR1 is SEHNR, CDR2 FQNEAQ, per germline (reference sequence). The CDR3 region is CASSFTGQGNPEAFF. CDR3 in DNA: TGTGCCAGCAGCTTTACCGGCCAGGGGAACCCTGAAGCTTTCTTT. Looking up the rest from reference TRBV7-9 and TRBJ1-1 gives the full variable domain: DTGVSQNPRHKITKRGQNVTFRCDPISEHNRLYWYRQTLGQGPEFLTYFQNEAQLEKSRLLSDRFSAERPKGSFSTLEIQRTEQGDSAMYLCASSFTGQGNPEAFFGQGTRLTVV.

The CDR3 nucleotides read TGCGCCAGCAGCCTCGGACTAGCAGCCTACGAGCAGTACTTC. Protein sequence: CASSLGLAAYEQYF. The chain combines TRBV4-3 with TRBJ2-7, with TRBD2 matching over 8 bases. With V trimmed by 4 bases and J by 2 bases, 4 bases remained unmatched. There are 14 residues in the CDR3. From germline, CDR1 is LGHNA and CDR2 YSLEER.